This entry lists 24 T cell receptor beta chains sequenced from one sample in a study of blood T cell repertoires in COVID-19. TCRdb's table, derived via immunoSEQ multiplex PCR, lists solely in-frame clones and lacks some. The table lists more than 250,000 clones, roughly 82% of them singletons. Material: peripheral blood. The source is a woman aged 45-65 years with acute or convalescent COVID-19.

The chain uses TRBV4-3 and TRBJ2-3; TRBD2 matches at 7 bases. This CDR3 is 15 amino acids long. After removal of 2 bases from V and 0 bases from J, the junction contained 2 bases not matched to a gene. Germline CDR1 reads LGHNA; CDR2 reads YSLEER. This chain's CDR3 is CASSQLAASTDTQYF. CDR3 nucleotide sequence: TGCGCCAGCAGCCAACTAGCGGCTAGCACAGATACGCAGTATTTT.

V gene TRBV9 combines with J gene TRBJ2-3, with a tentative D call TRBD1 (5 bases). The CDR3 contains 15 residues. CDR1 is SGDLS, CDR2 YYNGEE, per germline. Trimming took off 0 bases at V and 4 bases at J, with 12 bases between the two ends. Here the CDR3 DNA reads TGTGCCAGCAGCGTAGTAGGGGTAGGGGCAGATACGCAGTATTTT. Its protein product is CASSVVGVGADTQYF.

V gene TRBV7-8 combines with J gene TRBJ2-1; the match to TRBD2 covers 12 bases. V shed 5 bases, J shed 8 bases, and the junction held 10 bases outside the gene matches. There are 16 residues in the CDR3. In germline, CDR1 is SGHVS, CDR2 FQNEAQ. DNA for the CDR3: TGTGCCAGCAGCAATCCTAGACTAGCGGGAGTTTATGAGCAGTTCTTC. Translated: CASSNPRLAGVYEQFF. The whole variable domain, filled in from reference TRBV7-8 and TRBJ2-1, reads GAGVSQSPRYKVAKRGQDVALRCDPISGHVSLFWYQQALGQGPEFLTYFQNEAQLDKSGLPSDRFFAERPEGSVSTLKIQRTQQEDSAVYLCASSNPRLAGVYEQFFGPGTRLTVL.

J is TRBJ2-7 and V is TRBV28, with a tentative D call TRBD2 (6 bases). CDR3 size: 13 residues. From germline, CDR1 is MDHEN and CDR2 SYDVKM. Between the trimmed V and J ends, which lost 9 bases and 2 bases, there was a span of 14 bases. Written as DNA, the CDR3 is TGTGCCAGTGGGGAGGTGCGGGCCTACGAGCAGTACTTC. Its translation: CASGEVRAYEQYF.

The genes are TRBV7-3 and TRBJ2-5; 7 nucleotides agree with TRBD1. V was clipped by 3 bases and J by 5 bases; unmatched bases: 3. CDR1 and CDR2 from the germline V gene are SGHTA and FQGTGA. This CDR3 is built from 13 residues. CDR3 bases: TGTGCCAGCAGCTTCGACAGGGAGGAGACCCAGTACTTC. Its translation: CASSFDREETQYF.

This clone was observed once. V usage is TRBV28 and J usage is TRBJ1-1; TRBD1 matches 10 bases. The CDR3 extends over 13 amino acids. The V segment lost 8 bases and the J segment 2 bases; nucleotides outside the gene matches: 2. CDR1 is MDHEN and CDR2 is SYDVKM in the germline V gene. The CDR3 nucleotides are TGTGCCAGCCGGGACAGGGGTAACACTGAAGCTTTCTTT. The encoded protein is CASRDRGNTEAFF.

The V call is TRBV6-2 or TRBV6-3, the J call TRBJ2-7; 7 bases map to TRBD2. Unmatched junction bases numbered 4, after V lost 6 bases and J lost 2 bases. The germline CDR1 and CDR2 sequences are MNHEY and SVGEGT. CDR3 length equals 13 residues. Here the CDR3 DNA reads TGTGCCAGCAGCCGCCGGGGGGCCTACGAGCAGTACTTC. It codes for CASSRRGAYEQYF.

This clone was counted once. The chain recombines TRBV6-2 or TRBV6-3 with TRBJ2-2; maybe TRBD2 (5 bases). Germline assignment: CDR1 MNHEY and CDR2 SVGEGT. The CDR3 has 15 residues. The ends were cut back, 2 bases at V and 6 bases at J, with 13 bases in the middle. The DNA of the CDR3 is TGTGCCAGCAGTTACGCCGTTACTAGTGCCGGGGAGCTGTTTTTT. Its protein product is CASSYAVTSAGELFF.

The gene calls are TRBV28 and TRBJ2-3; 8 bases are a match to TRBD2. Germline V gives CDR1 MDHEN, CDR2 SYDVKM. With V trimmed by 3 bases and J by 1 base, 0 bases remained unmatched. The CDR3 loop spans 14 amino acids. In DNA form, the CDR3 reads TGTGCCAGCAGTTTGCGGGAGGGCACAGATACGCAGTATTTT. It codes for CASSLREGTDTQYF. Complete variable domain (other parts from reference TRBV28 and TRBJ2-3): DVKVTQSSRYLVKRTGEKVFLECVQDMDHENMFWYRQDPGLGLRLIYFSYDVKMKEKGDIPEGYSVSREKKERFSLILESASTNQTSMYLCASSLREGTDTQYFGPGTRLTVL.

The chain is built from TRBV7-2 and TRBJ2-7, with 8 bases fitting TRBD1. This CDR3 region has 14 residues. The ends lost 6 bases at V and 7 bases at J; junction bases unmatched: 11. The germline V gene encodes CDR1 SGHTA and CDR2 FQGNSA. The CDR3 bases are TGTGCCAGCAGATCCGGGACAGGCCGTTTGGAGCAGTACTTC. This gives the protein CASRSGTGRLEQYF.

The sample holds a few counts of this clone. Different DNA sequences within this sample yield the same CDR3. The DNA for the CDR3 is TGTGCCAGCAGCTTGGACAGGGACTATGGCTACACCTTC. It is translated as CASSLDRDYGYTF. The chain links TRBV7-9 to TRBJ1-2; TRBD1 agrees at 8 bases. The CDR3 runs 13 residues. Germline V gives CDR1 SEHNR, CDR2 FQNEAQ (reference sequence). Trimming cost V 3 bases and J 3 bases; bases outside gene matches: 0.

The chain is built from TRBV19 and TRBJ2-2, with D possibly being TRBD1 (6 bases). The length of the CDR3 is 14 residues. The germline gives CDR1 LNHDA, CDR2 SQIVND (reference sequence). The ends were cut back, 7 bases at V and 4 bases at J, with 13 bases in the middle. The CDR3 DNA is TGTGCCAGTAAAAGGACAGAAATCACCGGGGAGCTGTTTTTT. Translated: CASKRTEITGELFF.

This clone occurred once. The chain carries TRBV15 and TRBJ2-1, with D perhaps TRBD2 (6 bases). Trimming took 5 bases from V and 15 from J, leaving 14 bases between them. Germline-derived CDR1 and CDR2 are LNHNV and YYDKDF (reference sequence). There are 11 residues in the CDR3. The CDR3 DNA sequence: TGTGCCACCAGCTCACGGGAGAGGATGTTCTTC. Amino acid sequence: CATSSRERMFF.

This clone has only a few counts. The J gene is TRBJ1-5, the V gene TRBV4-2; maybe TRBD1 (5 bases). The CDR3 sequence is 16 residues long. From germline, CDR1 is LGHNA and CDR2 YNFKEQ. V lost 0 bases and J 3 bases, leaving 12 bases between the germline ends. CDR3 protein: CASSQDGLRDNQPQHF. The CDR3 bases are TGTGCCAGCAGCCAAGATGGGCTCAGGGACAATCAGCCCCAGCATTTT.

The chain links TRBV29-1 to TRBJ1-1; 7 bases match TRBD1. This CDR3 contains 15 residues. The ends lost 7 bases at V and 1 base at J; junction bases unmatched: 12. CDR1 and CDR2 (germline): SQVTM, ANQGSEA. The CDR3 protein is CSARGVTGRNTEAFF. CDR3 DNA: TGCAGCGCTAGAGGTGTGACAGGGAGGAACACTGAAGCTTTCTTT.

This clone was seen a few times. This chain links TRBV30 with TRBJ2-1; D not resolved. Trimming pared 0 bases from V and 4 bases from J, leaving 10 bases between. Germline loops: CDR1 GTSNPN, CDR2 SVGIG (reference sequence). The CDR3 length is 14 residues. The CDR3 nucleotides are TGTGCCTGGAGTGTACGAGGCAGTTACAATGAGCAGTTCTTC. Protein sequence: CAWSVRGSYNEQFF.

There are a few counts of this clone. V is TRBV7-9 and J is TRBJ2-2; D is uncertain. Trimming removed 5 bases at V and 1 base at J, with 5 bases between. Germline V gene data show CDR1 as SEHNR and CDR2 as FQNEAQ (reference sequence). The CDR3 has 13 residues. CDR3 sequence (DNA): TGTGCCAGCAGCAACAAGAACACCGGGGAGCTGTTTTTT. Encoded protein: CASSNKNTGELFF.

The chain uses TRBV18 and TRBJ1-6; D unresolved. The germline V gene has CDR1 KGHSH and CDR2 LQKENI. The CDR3 contains 15 residues. Deletions cut 5 bases from V and 8 bases from J, with 16 bases between. The CDR3 is CASSGLDLRDSPLHF. CDR3 nucleotides: TGTGCCAGCTCAGGTCTGGACTTACGAGATTCACCCCTCCACTTT.

This clone was seen only a few times. The chain is built from TRBV27 and TRBJ2-3; 8 bases fit TRBD2. This CDR3 region has 17 residues. V gave up 7 bases and J gave up 7 bases; unmatched junction bases: 19. In germline, CDR1 is MNHEY, CDR2 SMNVEV (reference sequence). This chain's CDR3 is CASKIKGALAAPNTQYF. CDR3 in DNA: TGTGCCAGCAAAATAAAGGGAGCACTAGCGGCTCCAAATACGCAGTATTTT.

J is TRBJ2-5 and V is TRBV5-1; no firm D call. Germline CDR1 SGHRS, CDR2 YFSETQ. This CDR3 is 12 amino acids long. Trimming shortened V by 4 bases and J by 2 bases, and 6 bases separated the two germline ends. CDR3 in amino acids: CASSAGQETQYF. Written as DNA, the CDR3 is TGCGCCAGCAGCGCCGGGCAAGAGACCCAGTACTTC. The full variable domain, completed using reference TRBV5-1 and TRBJ2-5, is KAGVTQTPRYLIKTRGQQVTLSCSPISGHRSVSWYQQTPGQGLQFLFEYFSETQRNKGNFPGRFSGRQFSNSRSEMNVSTLELGDSALYLCASSAGQETQYFGPGTRLLVL.

This chain connects TRBV25-1 to TRBJ1-2, with 9 bases fitting TRBD1. The germline CDR1 and CDR2 sequences are MGHDK and SYGVNS. CDR3 length equals 15 residues. With 0 bases clipped from V and 6 bases from J, the junction kept 5 bases outside the gene matches. CDR3 in amino acids: CASSEYGTGIHGYTF. The CDR3 nucleotides are TGTGCCAGCAGTGAATATGGGACAGGGATCCATGGCTACACCTTC.

This clone was detected only once. This sequence joins TRBV5-1 and TRBJ2-3, with 11 nucleotides matching TRBD2. The V gene end was trimmed by 3 bases and the J gene end by 14 bases; junction bases not matched to a gene: 14. The CDR3 is 15 residues long. Germline assignment: CDR1 SGHRS and CDR2 YFSETQ. The CDR3 DNA is TGCGCCAGCAGCTCTTCCCAATTTACTAGCGGGAGTACGTATTTT. Translating it yields CASSSSQFTSGSTYF.

The chain carries TRBV28 and TRBJ2-3, with 8 bases fitting TRBD1. Germline trimming cut 2 bases from V and 6 bases from J; bases unmatched to any gene: 10. The CDR3 covers 16 residues. In germline, CDR1 is MDHEN, CDR2 SYDVKM. The CDR3 DNA follows: TGTGCCAGCAGTTTAGAGTGGACAGGGAAAGGGGATACGCAGTATTTT. It encodes CASSLEWTGKGDTQYF.

The rearrangement uses TRBV5-1 and TRBJ2-3; 7 bases fit TRBD2. This CDR3 is built from 17 residues. After removal of 2 bases from V and 0 bases from J, the junction contained 9 bases not matched to a gene. Germline CDR1 SGHRS, CDR2 YFSETQ. The CDR3 DNA sequence: TGCGCCAGCAGCTTTGGTCGGCTAGCGGTTAGCACAGATACGCAGTATTTT. It codes for CASSFGRLAVSTDTQYF.